Following are 25 T cell receptor beta chains from one sample sequenced in a study of read filtering for tumor transcriptome and immune sequencing. Molecular barcoded adaptors covering alpha/delta and beta/gamma chains were used on 400 ng RNA. TCRdb itself ran the reads through MiXCR, one entry per CDR3 protein. The sample has 40,000 to 55,000 distinct CDR3 sequences, roughly a fifth seen once; the top ten hold less than 20%. The sample comprised a population of CD138-negative cells sorted from bone marrow. Every receptor here comes from a donor over 35 with multiple myeloma.

This clonotype came up many times. The genes are TRBV7-2 and TRBJ2-1; tentatively, D is TRBD2 (6 bases). Germline lookup yields CDR1 SGHTA and CDR2 FQGNSA. V was cut by 3 bases and J by 3 bases, with 9 bases left in between. CDR3 size: 14 residues. This CDR3 reads CASSFQAGYNEQFF. The CDR3 nucleotides are TGTGCCAGCAGCTTCCAAGCGGGCTACAATGAGCAGTTCTTC.

This clonotype was detected ten times or more. The gene calls are TRBV20-1 and TRBJ2-7; 8 nucleotides align to TRBD1. After removal of 5 bases from V and 7 bases from J, the junction contained 7 bases not matched to a gene. The germline CDR1 and CDR2 sequences are DFQATT and SNEGSKA (reference sequence). This CDR3 has 12 residues. The DNA of the CDR3 is TGCAGTGCTCGTTCGGACAGGGAAGAGCAGTACTTC. It is translated as CSARSDREEQYF.

Comments on this clonotype: It may be a read error: a sequence one base away is much more abundant. The rearrangement joins TRBV5-1 to TRBJ1-1; D is perhaps TRBD1 (6 bases). The CDR3 is made up of 15 amino acids. The germline V gene encodes CDR1 SGHRS and CDR2 YFSETQ. Trimming removed 4 bases from V and 1 base from J, with 14 bases in between. The CDR3 sequence is CASSSYREGNTEAFF. The CDR3 DNA reads TGCGCCAGCAGCAGTTACAGGGAAGGGAACACTGAAGCTTTCTTT.

In its sample, this clonotype was seen many times. The gene calls are TRBV12-3 or TRBV12-4 and TRBJ2-7; D may be TRBD1 (6 bases). V lost 2 bases and J lost 1, with 12 bases in between. CDR3 size: 15 residues. CDR3: CASSLSFGTSYEQYF. DNA for the CDR3: TGTGCCAGCAGTTTAAGTTTCGGGACATCCTACGAGCAGTACTTC.

This clonotype was seen many times. The V and J genes are TRBV19 and TRBJ1-1, with D maybe TRBD1 (5 bases). The germline CDR1 and CDR2 sequences are LNHDA and SQIVND (reference sequence). CDR3 length: 15 residues. Between the trimmed V and J ends, which lost 2 bases and 1 base, there was a span of 11 bases. The chain's CDR3 is CASSIWGVSNTEAFF. In nucleotides, the CDR3 is TGTGCCAGTAGTATATGGGGGGTATCGAACACTGAAGCTTTCTTT.

This clonotype showed up many times. The gene calls are TRBV6-2 or TRBV6-3 and TRBJ2-1; D may be TRBD2 (5 bases). In germline, CDR1 is MNHEY, CDR2 SVGEGT. The CDR3 contains 14 residues. V lost 4 bases and J lost 14, with 21 bases in between. CDR3 DNA sequence: TGTGCCAGCAGTTCTGACCTATTAGGGATCGGGAAGTTCTTC. This gives the protein CASSSDLLGIGKFF.

Sample share makes this clonotype medium-sized. This chain uses TRBV5-1 with TRBJ2-1; 12 nucleotides align to TRBD2. J was trimmed by 9 bases and V by 3 bases; bases with no gene match: 16. CDR3 length: 18 residues. Looked up from germline, CDR1 is SGHRS and CDR2 is YFSETQ. The CDR3 DNA follows: TGCGCCAGCAGCTGGCCATGGGCTAGCGGGAGGGCCCAGGGTGAGCAGTTCTTC. Amino acids: CASSWPWASGRAQGEQFF.

To note about this clonotype: With a much larger clone just one base away, this may be a read error. As the CDR3 is not closed by the conserved phenylalanine or tryptophan, this likely results from a read error. The chain is built from TRBV20-1 and TRBJ1-1, with D uncertain. The CDR3 loop spans 13 amino acids. Per germline, CDR1 DFQATT and CDR2 SNEGSKA (reference sequence). Trimming removed 0 bases from V and 2 bases from J, with 7 bases in between. For the CDR3, the DNA is TGCAGTGCTAGAGATAGGACCAACACTGAAGCTTTCTCT. Its protein is CSARDRTNTEAFS.

The CDR3 reads CASSKGWAASNQPQHF. In DNA form, the CDR3 reads TGTGCCAGCAGCAAAGGTTGGGCAGCGAGCAATCAGCCCCAGCATTTT. V usage is TRBV21-1 and J usage is TRBJ1-5. TRBV21-1 is tagged as a pseudogene. The CDR3 sequence is 16 residues long.

This clonotype was observed at least ten times. CDR3 bases: TGTGCCAGCAGCCCACGGACCCCTGGGGGGATGGAGACCCAGTACTTC. The encoded protein is CASSPRTPGGMETQYF. The rearrangement links TRBV14 to TRBJ2-5; TRBD2 might be the D (6 bases). CDR1 and CDR2 (germline): SGHDN, FVKESK. The CDR3 extends over 16 amino acids. Trimming took off 4 bases at V and 5 bases at J, with 20 bases between the two ends.

This clonotype was counted ten times or more. The chain is built from TRBV9 and TRBJ2-1, with unresolved D. Trimming shortened V by 3 bases and J by 6 bases, and 22 bases separated the two germline ends. Germline values: CDR1 SGDLS, CDR2 YYNGEE. This CDR3 is built from 17 residues. The CDR3 region is CASSDGQTAVLVNEQFF. CDR3 coding DNA: TGTGCCAGCAGCGATGGGCAGACGGCAGTGTTGGTCAATGAGCAGTTCTTC.

This clonotype was counted many times. The J gene is TRBJ2-1, the V gene TRBV6-2 or TRBV6-3; D not resolved. This CDR3 is built from 14 residues. Germline CDR1 and CDR2: MNHEY and SVGEGT. The V end was cut by 2 bases, the J end by 4 bases, with 9 bases between. The CDR3 reads CASSYVSVYNEQFF. Here the CDR3 DNA reads TGTGCCAGCAGTTACGTGTCGGTATACAATGAGCAGTTCTTC.

In this sample, this clonotype turned up many times. V is TRBV29-1 and J is TRBJ2-3; TRBD1 matches 12 bases. Germline V gives CDR1 SQVTM, CDR2 ANQGSEA. CDR3 size: 15 residues. The V gene end was trimmed by 6 bases and the J gene end by 2 bases; junction bases not matched to a gene: 6. CDR3 sequence (DNA): TGCAGCGTGAAAGGGGGACAGGGGGCCACAGATACGCAGTATTTT. It yields the protein CSVKGGQGATDTQYF.

This clonotype was counted at least ten times. This rearrangement joins TRBV2 to TRBJ1-6; 8 bases agree with TRBD1. Germline loops: CDR1 SNHLY, CDR2 FYNNEI. The V gene end was trimmed by 6 bases and the J gene end by 11 bases; junction bases not matched to a gene: 9. The CDR3 totals 14 residues. CDR3 region: CASSAGQGVTPLHF. CDR3 coding DNA: TGTGCCAGCAGCGCTGGACAGGGTGTGACACCCCTCCACTTT.

A note on this clonotype: A far larger clone is one nucleotide away, so this likely arose from a read error. Likely a read error: the CDR3 ends without its conserved phenylalanine or tryptophan. This chain uses TRBV12-3 or TRBV12-4 with TRBJ2-1, with 7 nucleotides matching TRBD2. Trimming took 5 bases from V and 10 from J; bases not matched to a gene: 5. This CDR3 region has 12 residues. The chain's CDR3 is CASSLQAGEQFS. The CDR3 DNA is TGTGCCAGCAGTCTCCAAGCGGGAGAGCAGTTCTCC.

As to this clonotype: Mismatch with germline at one junction end may stem from a read error. The chain couples TRBV2 to TRBJ2-3; D not certain. This CDR3 spans 14 amino acids. Germline assignment: CDR1 SNHLY and CDR2 FYNNEI. CDR3 sequence (DNA): TGTGCCTGCAGTGTCGGATCCCAGCAAGATACGCAGTATTTT. It encodes CACSVGSQQDTQYF.

This clonotype was seen ten or more times. The CDR3 loop is CASSLALAGGKTQYF. Here the CDR3 DNA reads TGTGCCAGCAGCTTAGCGCTAGCGGGAGGCAAAACGCAGTATTTT. V usage is TRBV7-2 and J usage is TRBJ2-3; 11 nucleotides line up with TRBD2. Losses at the gene ends were 0 bases for V and 9 bases for J; bases not matched to a gene: 5. This CDR3 contains 15 residues. Germline CDR1 and CDR2: SGHTA and FQGNSA.

The chain employs TRBV9 and TRBJ1-3; possibly TRBD1 for D (5 bases). The V and J ends lost 4 bases and 0 bases respectively, with 20 bases between them. The CDR3 length is 18 residues. Germline V gene lookup returns CDR1 SGDLS and CDR2 YYNGEE. The CDR3 bases are TGTGCCAGCAGCCCCCCCTCATCGGGGGTTAGCTCTGGAAACACCATATATTTT. Translating gives CASSPPSSGVSSGNTIYF.

This clonotype was detected many times. CDR3 residues: CASSLGQGARNEQFF. The DNA for the CDR3 is TGTGCCAGCAGCTTGGGACAGGGGGCTCGCAATGAGCAGTTCTTC. The genes are TRBV5-8 and TRBJ2-1, with 10 bases that match TRBD1. CDR3 size: 15 residues. The germline CDR1 and CDR2 sequences are SGHTS and YDEGEE. V lost 0 bases to trimming and J lost 6 bases; unmatched junction nucleotides: 3.

This clonotype was picked up many times. This chain uses TRBV29-1 with TRBJ2-3, with 10 positions matching TRBD2. J gave up 0 bases and V 6 bases, and 6 bases lay outside the gene matches. The CDR3 is 15 residues long. Per the germline V gene, CDR1 is SQVTM and CDR2 is ANQGSEA. CDR3 DNA sequence: TGCAGCGTGATTAGGACTAGCGGAAGCACAGATACGCAGTATTTT. It encodes CSVIRTSGSTDTQYF.

This clonotype was detected ten times or more. The rearrangement links TRBV18 to TRBJ1-4; TRBD1 matches at 8 bases. V lost 3 bases and J lost 0; bases outside the gene matches: 3. Germline CDR1 KGHSH, CDR2 LQKENI. This CDR3 comprises 16 residues. The CDR3 sequence is CASSPDRGPTNEKLFF. CDR3 coding DNA: TGTGCCAGCTCACCTGACAGGGGTCCAACTAATGAAAAACTGTTTTTT.

This clonotype has ten or more counts. The V gene is TRBV6-6, the J gene TRBJ2-2; D is ambiguous. The V gene lost 0 bases and the J gene lost 4 bases, with 12 bases spanning the gap. Germline loops: CDR1 MNHNY, CDR2 SVGAGI (reference sequence). This CDR3 has 16 residues. The CDR3 nucleotides are TGTGCCAGCAGTTACTCCGTTCTAAGTCCCACCGGGGAGCTGTTTTTT. Protein product: CASSYSVLSPTGELFF.

This clonotype was detected ten times or more. The rearrangement uses TRBV3-1 and TRBJ2-1; 7 positions agree with TRBD2. The V and J ends lost 4 bases and 7 bases, in that order; junction bases with no gene match: 7. The CDR3 totals 14 residues. Germline V gene data show CDR1 as LGHDT and CDR2 as YNNKEL (reference sequence). CDR3 amino acids: CASSRREAGNEQFF. In nucleotides, the CDR3 is TGTGCCAGCAGCCGGCGGGAAGCGGGGAATGAGCAGTTCTTC.

This clonotype was counted ten times or more. V and J are TRBV2 and TRBJ2-1, with D perhaps given as TRBD1 or TRBD2 (6 bases each). Germline CDR1 and CDR2: SNHLY and FYNNEI. The CDR3 totals 15 residues. V was shortened by 1 base and J by 9 bases, with 16 bases between the two germline ends. The CDR3 loop is CASSEVAAKGGEQFF. The DNA of the CDR3 is TGTGCCAGCAGTGAAGTAGCTGCGAAGGGGGGTGAGCAGTTCTTC.

This clonotype appeared many times. This chain uses TRBV6-2 or TRBV6-3 with TRBJ2-1, with D possibly being TRBD2 (6 bases). Germline values: CDR1 MNHEY, CDR2 SVGEGT. V dropped 8 bases and J dropped 3 bases, with 14 bases sitting between them. The CDR3 contains 14 residues. The CDR3 DNA reads as TGTGCCAGCGCGGAAGCGGGCCTCTACAATGAGCAGTTCTTC. It is translated as CASAEAGLYNEQFF.